The source of this TCR beta chain is a study of early T cells in non-severe SARS-CoV-2 infection. Study-wide background: Bulk RNA taken from unsorted whole blood was sequenced, leaving chains unpaired.

General observations from the study: There was a bias toward anti-spike CD8 responses in VDJdb matching, which missed private and CD4 specificities.

The library protocol tagged individual cDNA molecules with unique molecular identifiers. TCRdb called the 5' RACE reads again in MiXCR, with one record for every CDR3 protein. This table holds tens of thousands of distinct CDR3 sequences, under 7% found once. CDR3 size: 14 residues. Per germline, CDR1 MNHEY and CDR2 SVGEGT. Trimming left V 3 bases short and J 3 bases short, with 12 bases between. Ten or more counts support this clonotype. Its antigen is unknown. This receptor was taken from an adult who was a healthcare worker with PCR-confirmed SARS-CoV-2 infection or an uninfected control (not recorded which). J is TRBJ2-7 and V is TRBV6-2 or TRBV6-3; D is unclear. Sequenced: whole blood. The chain's CDR3 is CASSYSPSYYEQYF. DNA for the CDR3: TGTGCCAGCAGTTATAGTCCGAGTTACTACGAGCAGTACTTC.